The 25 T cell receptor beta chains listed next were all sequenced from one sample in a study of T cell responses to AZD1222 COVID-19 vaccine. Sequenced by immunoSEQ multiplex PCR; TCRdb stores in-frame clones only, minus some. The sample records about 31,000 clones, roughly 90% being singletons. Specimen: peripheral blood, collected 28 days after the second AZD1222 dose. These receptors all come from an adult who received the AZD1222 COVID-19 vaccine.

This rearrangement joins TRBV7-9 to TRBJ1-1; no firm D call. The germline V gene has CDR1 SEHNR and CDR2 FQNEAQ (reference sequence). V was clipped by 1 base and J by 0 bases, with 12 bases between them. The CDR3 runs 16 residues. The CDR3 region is CASSLGGTGMNTEAFF. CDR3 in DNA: TGTGCCAGCAGCTTAGGAGGAACGGGCATGAACACTGAAGCTTTCTTT.

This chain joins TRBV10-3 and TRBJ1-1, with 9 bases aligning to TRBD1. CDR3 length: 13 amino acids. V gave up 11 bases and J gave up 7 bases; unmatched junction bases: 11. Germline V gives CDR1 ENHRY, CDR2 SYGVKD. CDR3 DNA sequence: TGTGCCTCCCGTCCGGGACAGGGAGTTGAAGCTTTCTTT. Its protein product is CASRPGQGVEAFF.

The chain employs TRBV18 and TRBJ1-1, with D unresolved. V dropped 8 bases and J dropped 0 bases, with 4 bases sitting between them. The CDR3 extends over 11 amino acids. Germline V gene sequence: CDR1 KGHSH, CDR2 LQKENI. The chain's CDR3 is CASTLNTEAFF. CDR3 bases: TGTGCCAGCACCCTGAACACTGAAGCTTTCTTT.

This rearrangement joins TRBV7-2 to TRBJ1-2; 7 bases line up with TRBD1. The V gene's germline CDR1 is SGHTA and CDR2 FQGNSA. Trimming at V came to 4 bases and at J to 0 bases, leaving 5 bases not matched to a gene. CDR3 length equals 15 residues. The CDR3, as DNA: TGTGCCAGCAGCTCACAGGGGACGGCTAACTATGGCTACACCTTC. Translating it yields CASSSQGTANYGYTF.

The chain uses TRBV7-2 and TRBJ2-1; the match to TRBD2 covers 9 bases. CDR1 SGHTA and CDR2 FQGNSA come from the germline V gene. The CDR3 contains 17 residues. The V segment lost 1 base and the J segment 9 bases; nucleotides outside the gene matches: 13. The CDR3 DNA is TGTGCCAGCAGCTTAGGTGCGTTGCGGGGGGGCCTCATTGAGCAGTTCTTC. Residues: CASSLGALRGGLIEQFF.

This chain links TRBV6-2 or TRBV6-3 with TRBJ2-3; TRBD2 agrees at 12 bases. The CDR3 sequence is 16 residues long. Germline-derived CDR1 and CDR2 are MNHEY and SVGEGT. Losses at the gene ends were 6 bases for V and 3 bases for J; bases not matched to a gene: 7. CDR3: CASSTLLAGGTDTQYF. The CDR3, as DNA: TGTGCCAGCAGCACCCTCCTAGCGGGGGGGACAGATACGCAGTATTTT.

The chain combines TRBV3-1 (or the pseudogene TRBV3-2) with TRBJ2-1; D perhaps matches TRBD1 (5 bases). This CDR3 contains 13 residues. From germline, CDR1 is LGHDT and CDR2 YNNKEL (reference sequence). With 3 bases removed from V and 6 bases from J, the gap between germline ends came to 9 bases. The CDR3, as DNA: TGTGCCAGCAGCCAGAACCAGGGCAATGAGCAGTTCTTC. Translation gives CASSQNQGNEQFF.

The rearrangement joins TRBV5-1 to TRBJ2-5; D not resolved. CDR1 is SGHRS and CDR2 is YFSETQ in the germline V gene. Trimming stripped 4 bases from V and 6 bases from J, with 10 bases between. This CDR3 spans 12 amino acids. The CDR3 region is CASSPLGKTQYF. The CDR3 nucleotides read TGCGCCAGCAGCCCGCTAGGGAAGACCCAGTACTTC. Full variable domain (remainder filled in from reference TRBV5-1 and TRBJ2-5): KAGVTQTPRYLIKTRGQQVTLSCSPISGHRSVSWYQQTPGQGLQFLFEYFSETQRNKGNFPGRFSGRQFSNSRSEMNVSTLELGDSALYLCASSPLGKTQYFGPGTRLLVL.

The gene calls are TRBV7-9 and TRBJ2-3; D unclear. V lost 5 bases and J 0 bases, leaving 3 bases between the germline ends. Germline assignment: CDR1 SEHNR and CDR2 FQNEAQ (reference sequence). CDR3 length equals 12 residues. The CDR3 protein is CASSPSTDTQYF. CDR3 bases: TGTGCCAGCAGCCCTAGCACAGATACGCAGTATTTT.

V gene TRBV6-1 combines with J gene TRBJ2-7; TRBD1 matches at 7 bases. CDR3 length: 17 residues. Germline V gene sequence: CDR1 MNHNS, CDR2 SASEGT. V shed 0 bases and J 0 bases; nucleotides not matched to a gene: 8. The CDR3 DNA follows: TGTGCCAGCAGTGAAGCGGGGGACAGCCAAAACTCCTACGAGCAGTACTTC. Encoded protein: CASSEAGDSQNSYEQYF.

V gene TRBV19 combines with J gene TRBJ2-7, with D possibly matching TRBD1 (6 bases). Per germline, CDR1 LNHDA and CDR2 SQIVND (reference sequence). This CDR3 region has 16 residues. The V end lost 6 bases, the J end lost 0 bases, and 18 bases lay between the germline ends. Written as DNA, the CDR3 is TGTGCCAGTAGACCCGACCAGGGGAAAAGCTCCTACGAGCAGTACTTC. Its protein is CASRPDQGKSSYEQYF.

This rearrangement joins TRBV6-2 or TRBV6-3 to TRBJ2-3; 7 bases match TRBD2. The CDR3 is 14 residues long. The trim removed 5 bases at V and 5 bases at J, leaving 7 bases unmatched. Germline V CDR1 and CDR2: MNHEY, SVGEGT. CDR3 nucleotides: TGTGCCAGCAGTCCCGGGACTAATGGAGATACGCAGTATTTT. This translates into CASSPGTNGDTQYF.

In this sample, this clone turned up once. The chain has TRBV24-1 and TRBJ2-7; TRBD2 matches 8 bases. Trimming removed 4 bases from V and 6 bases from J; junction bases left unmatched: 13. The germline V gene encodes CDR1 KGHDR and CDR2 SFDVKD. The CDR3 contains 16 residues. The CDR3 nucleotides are TGTGCCACCAGTGACCGGGGGGGGACCCCATCTTCCGAGCAGTACTTC. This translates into CATSDRGGTPSSEQYF.

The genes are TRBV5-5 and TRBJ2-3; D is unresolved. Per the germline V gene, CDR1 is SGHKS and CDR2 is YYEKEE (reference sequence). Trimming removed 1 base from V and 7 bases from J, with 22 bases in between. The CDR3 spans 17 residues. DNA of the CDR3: TGTGCCAGCAGCTTGTCGGCTCCCTACCCTAATACCTATACGCAGTATTTT. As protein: CASSLSAPYPNTYTQYF.

CDR3 nucleotide sequence: TGTGCCAGTAGGATAAGGGGTAACAATCAGCCCCAGCATTTT. This translates into CASRIRGNNQPQHF. The gene calls are TRBV19 and TRBJ1-5, with D possibly matching TRBD1 (5 bases). The CDR3 contains 14 residues. From germline, CDR1 is LNHDA and CDR2 SQIVND (reference sequence). Trimming left V 6 bases short and J 3 bases short, with 12 bases between.

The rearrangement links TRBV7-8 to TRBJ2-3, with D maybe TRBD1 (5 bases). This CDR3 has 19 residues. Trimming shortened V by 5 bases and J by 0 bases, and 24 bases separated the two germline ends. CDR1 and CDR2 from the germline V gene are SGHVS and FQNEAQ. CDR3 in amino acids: CASSPIRGFRRYSTDTQYF. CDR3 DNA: TGTGCCAGCAGCCCAATTAGGGGCTTTCGGCGGTACAGCACAGATACGCAGTATTTT.

Written as DNA, the CDR3 is TGCGCCAGCAGCCAAGATTTGGGCAGGTTGGGGACCCAGTACTTC. It is translated as CASSQDLGRLGTQYF. The V call is TRBV4-1, the J call TRBJ2-5; unclear D gene. V shed 0 bases and J shed 7 bases, with 15 bases lying between them. This CDR3 has 15 residues. Germline CDR1 and CDR2: MGHRA and YSYEKL.

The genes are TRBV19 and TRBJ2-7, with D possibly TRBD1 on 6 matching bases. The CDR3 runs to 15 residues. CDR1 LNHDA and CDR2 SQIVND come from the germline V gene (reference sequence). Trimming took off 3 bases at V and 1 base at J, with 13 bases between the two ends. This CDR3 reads CASSIGGARSYEQYF. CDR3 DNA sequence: TGTGCCAGTAGTATTGGGGGCGCCAGGTCCTACGAGCAGTACTTC.

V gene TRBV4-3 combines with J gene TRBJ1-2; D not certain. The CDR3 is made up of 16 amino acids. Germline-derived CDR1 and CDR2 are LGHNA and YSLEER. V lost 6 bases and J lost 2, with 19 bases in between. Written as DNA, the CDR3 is TGCGCCAGCAGTTCCGAGAGGGTTCGTTCCAACTATGGCTACACCTTC. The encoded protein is CASSSERVRSNYGYTF.

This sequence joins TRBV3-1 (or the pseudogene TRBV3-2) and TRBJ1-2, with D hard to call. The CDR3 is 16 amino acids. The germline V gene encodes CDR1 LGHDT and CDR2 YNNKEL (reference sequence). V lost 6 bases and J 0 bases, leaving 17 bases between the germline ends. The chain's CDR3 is CASRPGMRKTNYGYTF. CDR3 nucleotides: TGTGCCAGCAGGCCGGGAATGAGAAAGACTAACTATGGCTACACCTTC.

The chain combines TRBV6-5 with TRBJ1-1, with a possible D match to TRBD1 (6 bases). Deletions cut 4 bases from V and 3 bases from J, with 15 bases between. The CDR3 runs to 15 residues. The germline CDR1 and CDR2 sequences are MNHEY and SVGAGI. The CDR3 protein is CASSLTGRMDTEAFF. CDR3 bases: TGTGCCAGCAGTTTAACAGGGAGAATGGACACTGAAGCTTTCTTT.

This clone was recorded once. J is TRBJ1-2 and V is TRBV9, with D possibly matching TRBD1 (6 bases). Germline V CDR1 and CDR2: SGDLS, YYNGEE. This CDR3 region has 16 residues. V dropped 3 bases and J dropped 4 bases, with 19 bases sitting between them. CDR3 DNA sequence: TGTGCCAGCAGCGCCCACCTAGGACAGCCACCCTATGGCTACACCTTC. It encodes CASSAHLGQPPYGYTF.

CDR3 nucleotide sequence: TGTGCCAGCAGCCAACCGGGACAGGACTACCCTTCGGGCGGCTACACCTTC. Protein product: CASSQPGQDYPSGGYTF. The rearrangement links TRBV14 to TRBJ1-2; 8 bases are shared with TRBD1. V lost 2 bases and J lost 8; bases outside the gene matches: 16. The CDR3 consists of 17 residues. Germline values: CDR1 SGHDN, CDR2 FVKESK. Looking up the rest from reference TRBV14 and TRBJ1-2 gives the full variable domain: EAGVTQFPSHSVIEKGQTVTLRCDPISGHDNLYWYRRVMGKEIKFLLHFVKESKQDESGMPNNRFLAERTGGTYSTLKVQPAELEDSGVYFCASSQPGQDYPSGGYTFGSGTRLTVV.

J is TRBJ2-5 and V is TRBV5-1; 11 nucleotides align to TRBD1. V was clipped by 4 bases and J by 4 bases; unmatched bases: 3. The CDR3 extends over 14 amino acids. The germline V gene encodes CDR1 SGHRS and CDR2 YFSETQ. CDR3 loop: CASSAGQGAETQYF. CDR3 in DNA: TGCGCCAGCAGCGCAGGACAGGGGGCAGAGACCCAGTACTTC. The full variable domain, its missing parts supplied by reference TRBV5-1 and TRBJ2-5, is KAGVTQTPRYLIKTRGQQVTLSCSPISGHRSVSWYQQTPGQGLQFLFEYFSETQRNKGNFPGRFSGRQFSNSRSEMNVSTLELGDSALYLCASSAGQGAETQYFGPGTRLLVL.

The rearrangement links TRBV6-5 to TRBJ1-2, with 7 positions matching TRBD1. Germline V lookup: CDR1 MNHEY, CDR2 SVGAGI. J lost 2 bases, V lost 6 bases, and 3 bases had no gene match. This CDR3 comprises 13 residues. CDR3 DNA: TGTGCCAGCAGCTTACAGGGGAACTATGGCTACACCTTC. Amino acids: CASSLQGNYGYTF.